One sample yielded the 9 T cell receptor beta chains listed below, sequenced in a study of T cells in Graves' hyperthyroidism and ophthalmopathy. RNA transcripts served as the template for amplifying TCR beta CDR3 regions. The HTBI primer set was used in a first-round RT-PCR of the TCR CDR3. TCRdb redid the calling of the multiplex PCR reads with MiXCR, one entry per CDR3 protein. The sample lists 500,000 to 700,000 distinct CDR3 sequences, about a sixth occurring once. The sequenced material came from blood. The receptors stem from a woman aged 18 to 35 with Graves' hyperthyroidism.

This clonotype has only a few counts. The V gene is TRBV28, the J gene TRBJ2-5; 7 nucleotides match TRBD1. V trimming: 5 bases; J trimming: 1 base; junction bases outside the gene matches: 4. The CDR3 contains 14 residues. Germline V gives CDR1 MDHEN, CDR2 SYDVKM. The CDR3 bases are TGTGCCAGCAGTGCCGACAGGGCCCAAGAGACCCAGTACTTC. Residues: CASSADRAQETQYF.

The DNA for the CDR3 is TGTGCCAGCAGTGATGGGAGGTCACCCCTCCACTTT. Its protein is CASSDGRSPLHF. The chain has TRBV25-1 and TRBJ1-6; no reliable D call. The CDR3 spans 12 residues. Trimming cost V 3 bases and J 10 bases, with 7 bases left between them. Germline-derived CDR1 and CDR2 are MGHDK and SYGVNS.

The genes are TRBV7-2 and TRBJ2-1; D is perhaps TRBD2 (6 bases). The V end was cut by 7 bases, the J end by 1 base, with 14 bases between. The CDR3 has 15 amino acids. Germline values: CDR1 SGHTA, CDR2 FQGNSA. The CDR3 region is CASTPREWSYNEQFF. DNA of the CDR3: TGTGCCAGCACCCCCCGGGAGTGGTCCTACAATGAGCAGTTCTTC. Full variable domain (remainder filled in from reference TRBV7-2 and TRBJ2-1): GAGVSQSPSNKVTEKGKDVELRCDPISGHTALYWYRQSLGQGLEFLIYFQGNSAPDKSGLPSDRFSAERTGGSVSTLTIQRTQQEDSAVYLCASTPREWSYNEQFFGPGTRLTVL.

About this clonotype itself: The CDR3 does not end in the conserved phenylalanine or tryptophan, so this is likely a read error. The chain recombines TRBV27 with TRBJ2-5; D is uncertain. The ends were cut back, 6 bases at V and 5 bases at J, with 19 bases in the middle. CDR3 length: 15 amino acids. Germline lookup yields CDR1 MNHEY and CDR2 SMNVEV (reference sequence). The CDR3 sequence: CASRAGSLLGETQYL. CDR3 DNA: TGTGCCAGCAGGGCAGGATCCCTTTTAGGGGAGACCCAGTACCTC.

In this sample, this clonotype turned up a few times. The V gene is TRBV6-2 or TRBV6-3, the J gene TRBJ2-1; D may be TRBD2 (6 bases). The germline V and J ends were trimmed by 2 bases and 4 bases, with 9 bases remaining between them. The CDR3 length is 14 residues. Germline CDR1 and CDR2: MNHEY and SVGEGT. CDR3 DNA sequence: TGTGCCAGCAGTTACGCCGGGACTTACAATGAGCAGTTCTTC. Translated, it gives CASSYAGTYNEQFF.

This clonotype appeared many times. The genes are TRBV29-1 and TRBJ1-4; D is uncertain. V shed 6 bases and J shed 0 bases, with 11 bases lying between them. The germline gives CDR1 SQVTM, CDR2 ANQGSEA. The CDR3 contains 14 residues. Here the CDR3 reads CSVATWATNEKLFF. CDR3 DNA sequence: TGCAGCGTCGCCACGTGGGCAACTAATGAAAAACTGTTTTTT.

This sequence joins TRBV5-6 and TRBJ1-1; TRBD1 matches at 10 bases. The CDR3 is 15 residues long. The J segment lost 4 bases and the V segment lost 2 bases, leaving 5 bases of the junction unmatched. Germline V gene lookup returns CDR1 SGHDT and CDR2 YYEEEE. For the CDR3, the DNA is TGTGCCAGCAGCTTACGGACAGGGGGGAGCACTGAAGCTTTCTTT. Translating gives CASSLRTGGSTEAFF.

In regard to this clonotype: One end of the junction varies from germline; a read error may be responsible. This sequence joins TRBV6-1 and TRBJ2-5; the match to TRBD1 covers 8 bases. Germline V lookup: CDR1 MNHNS, CDR2 SASEGT. The CDR3 has 14 amino acids. The CDR3 bases are TGTGCCAGCAGTCCGAGGACAGGGCAAGATACCCAGTACTTC. It translates to CASSPRTGQDTQYF.

This sequence joins TRBV28 and TRBJ2-1, with 9 bases lining up with TRBD2. Trimming took 6 bases from V and 7 from J; bases not matched to a gene: 13. Germline V gives CDR1 MDHEN, CDR2 SYDVKM. This CDR3 is built from 16 residues. DNA of the CDR3: TGTGCCAGCAGCCCCCTTGGGGCGGGAGGGCTAAATGAGCAGTTCTTC. Translation: CASSPLGAGGLNEQFF.